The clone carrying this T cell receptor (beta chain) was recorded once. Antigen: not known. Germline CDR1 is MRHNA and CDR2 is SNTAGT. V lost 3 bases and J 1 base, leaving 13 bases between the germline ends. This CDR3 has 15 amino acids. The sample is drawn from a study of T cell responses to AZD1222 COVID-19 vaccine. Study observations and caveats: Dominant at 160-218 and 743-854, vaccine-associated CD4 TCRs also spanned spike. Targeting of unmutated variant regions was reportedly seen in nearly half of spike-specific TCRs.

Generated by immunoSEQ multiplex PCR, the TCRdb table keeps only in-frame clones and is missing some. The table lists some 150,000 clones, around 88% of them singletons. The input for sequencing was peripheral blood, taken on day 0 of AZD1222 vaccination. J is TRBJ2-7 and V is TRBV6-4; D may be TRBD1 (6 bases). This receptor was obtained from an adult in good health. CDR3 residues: CASSEPTGASYEQYF. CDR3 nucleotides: TGTGCCAGCAGTGAACCGACAGGCGCGTCCTACGAGCAGTACTTC.